This paragraph reports one T cell receptor (beta chain). Its specificity is not known. This record belongs to a study of T cell responses to AZD1222 COVID-19 vaccine. TCRdb keeps only in-frame clones here, not all; method: immunoSEQ multiplex PCR. This table holds approximately 130,000 clones, around 90% found once. This CDR3 region has 15 residues. V lost 2 bases and J 3 bases, leaving 11 bases between the germline ends. From germline, CDR1 is LGHNA and CDR2 YSLEER. General study findings and limits: Mostly white British, mostly female donors; authors suggested clonal diversity may be underestimated.

The sample in question was peripheral blood, obtained 28 days after the second AZD1222 dose. The chain employs TRBV4-3 and TRBJ1-5, with D maybe TRBD1 (5 bases). This receptor was obtained from an adult who received the AZD1222 COVID-19 vaccine. The CDR3 region has the DNA TGCGCCAGCAGCCAATATGACAGCCTCAATCAGCCCCAGCATTTT. Residues: CASSQYDSLNQPQHF.